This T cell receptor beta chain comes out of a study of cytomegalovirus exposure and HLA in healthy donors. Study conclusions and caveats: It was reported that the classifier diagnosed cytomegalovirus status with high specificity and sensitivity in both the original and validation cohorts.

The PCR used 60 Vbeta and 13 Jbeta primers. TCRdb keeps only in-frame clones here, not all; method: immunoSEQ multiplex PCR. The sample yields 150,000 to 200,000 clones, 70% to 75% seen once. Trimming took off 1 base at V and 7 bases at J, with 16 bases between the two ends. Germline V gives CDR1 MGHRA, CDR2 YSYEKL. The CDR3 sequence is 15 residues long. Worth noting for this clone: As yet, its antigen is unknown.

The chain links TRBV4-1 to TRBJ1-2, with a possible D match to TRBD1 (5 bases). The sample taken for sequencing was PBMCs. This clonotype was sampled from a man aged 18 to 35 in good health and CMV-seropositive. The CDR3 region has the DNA TGCGCCAGCAGCCAAGGTCGGCAGGGTCTCGGTGGCTACACCTTC. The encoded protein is CASSQGRQGLGGYTF.